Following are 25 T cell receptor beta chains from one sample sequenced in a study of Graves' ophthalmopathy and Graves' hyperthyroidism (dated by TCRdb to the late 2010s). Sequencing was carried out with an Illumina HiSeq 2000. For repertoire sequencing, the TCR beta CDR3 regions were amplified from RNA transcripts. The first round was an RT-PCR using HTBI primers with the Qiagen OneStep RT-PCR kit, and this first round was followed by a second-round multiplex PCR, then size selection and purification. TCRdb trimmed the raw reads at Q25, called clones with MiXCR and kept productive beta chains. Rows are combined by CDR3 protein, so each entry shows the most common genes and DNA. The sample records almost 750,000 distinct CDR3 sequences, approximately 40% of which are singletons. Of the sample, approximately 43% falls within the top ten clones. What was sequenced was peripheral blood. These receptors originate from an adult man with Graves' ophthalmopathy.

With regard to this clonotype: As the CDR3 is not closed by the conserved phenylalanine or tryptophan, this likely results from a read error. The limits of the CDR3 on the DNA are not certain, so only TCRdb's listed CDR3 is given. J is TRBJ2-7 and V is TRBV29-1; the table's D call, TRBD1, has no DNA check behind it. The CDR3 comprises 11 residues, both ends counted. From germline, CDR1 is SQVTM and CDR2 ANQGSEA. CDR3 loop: CSVEWLGQSNT.

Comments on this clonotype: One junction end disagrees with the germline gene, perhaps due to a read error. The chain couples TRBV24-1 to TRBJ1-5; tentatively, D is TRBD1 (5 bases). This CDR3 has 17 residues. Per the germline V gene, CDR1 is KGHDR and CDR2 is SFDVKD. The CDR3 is CASSWVGRAESNQPQHF. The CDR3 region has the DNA TGTGCCAGCAGTTGGGTTGGCAGGGCGGAAAGCAATCAGCCCCAGCATTTT.

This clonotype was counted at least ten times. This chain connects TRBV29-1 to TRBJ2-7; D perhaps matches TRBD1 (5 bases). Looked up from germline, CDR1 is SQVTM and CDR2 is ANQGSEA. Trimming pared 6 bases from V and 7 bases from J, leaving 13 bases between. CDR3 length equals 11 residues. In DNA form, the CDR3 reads TGCAGCGTAAGACAGAACCGGGAGCAGTACTTC. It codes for CSVRQNREQYF.

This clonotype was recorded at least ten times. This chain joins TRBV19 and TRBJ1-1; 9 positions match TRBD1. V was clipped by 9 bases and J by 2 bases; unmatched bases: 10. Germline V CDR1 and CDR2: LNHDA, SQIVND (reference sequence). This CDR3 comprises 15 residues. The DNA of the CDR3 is TGTGCCAGCAAATCGCCGGGACAGGGAAACACTGAAGCTTTCTTT. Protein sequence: CASKSPGQGNTEAFF.

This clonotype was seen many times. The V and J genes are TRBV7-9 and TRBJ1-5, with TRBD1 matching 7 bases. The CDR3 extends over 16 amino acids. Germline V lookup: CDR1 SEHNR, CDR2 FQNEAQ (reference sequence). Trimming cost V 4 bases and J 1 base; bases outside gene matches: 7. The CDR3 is CASSSGRGGSNQPQHF. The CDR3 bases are TGTGCCAGCAGCTCTGGGAGAGGGGGCAGCAATCAGCCCCAGCATTTT.

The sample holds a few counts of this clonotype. The CDR3 is CASSEALAGGSYEQYF. As DNA, the CDR3 is TGTGCCAGCAGTGAAGCTCTGGCGGGGGGGTCCTACGAGCAGTACTTC. The chain has TRBV2 and TRBJ2-7; 9 positions agree with TRBD2. The trim removed 0 bases at V and 1 base at J, leaving 4 bases unmatched. From germline, CDR1 is SNHLY and CDR2 FYNNEI. This CDR3 is built from 16 residues.

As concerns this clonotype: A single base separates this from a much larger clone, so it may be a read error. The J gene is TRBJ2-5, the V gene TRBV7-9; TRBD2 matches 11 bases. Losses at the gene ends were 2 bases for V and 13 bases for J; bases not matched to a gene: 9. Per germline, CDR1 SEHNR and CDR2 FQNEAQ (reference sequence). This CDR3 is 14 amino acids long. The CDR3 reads CASSLTSGSWGLYF. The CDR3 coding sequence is TGTGCCAGCAGCTTAACTAGCGGGAGTTGGGGCCTGTACTTC.

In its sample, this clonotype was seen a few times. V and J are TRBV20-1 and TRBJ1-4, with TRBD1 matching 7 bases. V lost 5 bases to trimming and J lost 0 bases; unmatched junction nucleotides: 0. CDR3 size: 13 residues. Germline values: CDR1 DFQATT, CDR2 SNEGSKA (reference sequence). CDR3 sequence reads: CSAGTATNEKLFF. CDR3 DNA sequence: TGCAGTGCTGGGACAGCAACTAATGAAAAACTGTTTTTT.

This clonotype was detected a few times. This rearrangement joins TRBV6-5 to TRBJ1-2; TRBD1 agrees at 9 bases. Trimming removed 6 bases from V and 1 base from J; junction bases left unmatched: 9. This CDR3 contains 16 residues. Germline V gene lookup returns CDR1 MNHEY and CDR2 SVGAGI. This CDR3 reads CASREGGTGSNYGYTF. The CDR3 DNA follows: TGTGCCAGCAGGGAAGGGGGGACAGGGAGTAACTATGGCTACACCTTC.

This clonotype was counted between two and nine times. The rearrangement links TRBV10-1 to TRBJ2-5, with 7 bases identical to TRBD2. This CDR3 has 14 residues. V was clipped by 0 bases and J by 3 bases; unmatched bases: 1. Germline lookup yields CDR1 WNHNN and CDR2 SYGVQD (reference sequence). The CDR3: CASSESGGEETQYF. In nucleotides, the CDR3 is TGCGCCAGCAGTGAGTCGGGGGGGGAAGAGACCCAGTACTTC.

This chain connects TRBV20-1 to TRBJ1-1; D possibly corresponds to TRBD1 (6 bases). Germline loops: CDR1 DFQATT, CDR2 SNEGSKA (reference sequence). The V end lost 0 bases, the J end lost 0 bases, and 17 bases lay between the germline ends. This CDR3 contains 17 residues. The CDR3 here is CSARDQLRGHLNTEAFF. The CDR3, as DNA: TGCAGTGCTAGAGACCAGCTAAGGGGACATTTGAACACTGAAGCTTTCTTT.

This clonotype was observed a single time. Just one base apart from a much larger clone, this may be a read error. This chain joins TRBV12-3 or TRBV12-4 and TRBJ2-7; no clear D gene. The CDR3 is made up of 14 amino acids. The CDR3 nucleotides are TGTACCAGCAGCTTACGGACGACCCGAGGCGAGCAGTACTTC. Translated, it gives CTSSLRTTRGEQYF.

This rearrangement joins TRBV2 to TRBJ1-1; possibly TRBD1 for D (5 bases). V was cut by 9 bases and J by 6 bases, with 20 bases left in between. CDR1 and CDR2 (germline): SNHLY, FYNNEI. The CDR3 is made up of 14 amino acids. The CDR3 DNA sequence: TGTGCCAGAAGAGAGGAAGGGACCGTTGCTGAAGCTTTCTTT. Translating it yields CARREEGTVAEAFF. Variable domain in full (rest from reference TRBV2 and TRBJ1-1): EPEVTQTPSHQVTQMGQEVILRCVPISNHLYFYWYRQILGQKVEFLVSFYNNEISEKSEIFDDQFSVERPDGSNFTLKIRSTKLEDSAMYFCARREEGTVAEAFFGQGTRLTVV.

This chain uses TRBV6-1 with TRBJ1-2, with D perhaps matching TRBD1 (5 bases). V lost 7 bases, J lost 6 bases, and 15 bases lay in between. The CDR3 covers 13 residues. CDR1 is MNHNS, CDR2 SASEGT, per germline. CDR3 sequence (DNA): TGTGCCAGCACCAACGGGGGGGACGATGGCTACACCTTC. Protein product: CASTNGGDDGYTF.

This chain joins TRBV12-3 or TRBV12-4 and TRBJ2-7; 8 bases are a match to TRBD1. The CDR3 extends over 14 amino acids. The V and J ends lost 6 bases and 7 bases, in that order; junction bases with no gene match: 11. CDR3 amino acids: CASSLGQGTWEQYF. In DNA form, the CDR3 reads TGTGCCAGCAGCCTAGGACAGGGCACCTGGGAGCAGTACTTC.

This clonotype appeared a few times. This CDR3 reads CASSLNPGQGNHEQYF. CDR3 nucleotide sequence: TGTGCCAGCAGCTTGAACCCGGGACAGGGAAACCACGAGCAGTACTTC. The chain employs TRBV2 and TRBJ2-7, with 9 bases fitting TRBD1. The CDR3 covers 16 residues. V lost 6 bases and J lost 5; bases outside the gene matches: 14. From germline, CDR1 is SNHLY and CDR2 FYNNEI.

The DNA for the CDR3 is TGTGCCAGCAGTTTCCAGGGGGCATATGGCTACACCTTC. This gives the protein CASSFQGAYGYTF. This sequence joins TRBV25-1 and TRBJ1-2, with 8 nucleotides matching TRBD1. Germline CDR1 reads MGHDK; CDR2 reads SYGVNS. The CDR3 has 13 residues. V was clipped by 5 bases and J by 5 bases; unmatched bases: 4.

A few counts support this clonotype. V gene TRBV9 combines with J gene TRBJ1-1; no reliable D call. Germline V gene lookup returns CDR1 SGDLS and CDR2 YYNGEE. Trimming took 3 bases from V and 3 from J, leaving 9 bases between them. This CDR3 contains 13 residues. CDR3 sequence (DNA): TGTGCCAGCAGCGGAGGAATGGACACTGAAGCTTTCTTT. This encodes CASSGGMDTEAFF.

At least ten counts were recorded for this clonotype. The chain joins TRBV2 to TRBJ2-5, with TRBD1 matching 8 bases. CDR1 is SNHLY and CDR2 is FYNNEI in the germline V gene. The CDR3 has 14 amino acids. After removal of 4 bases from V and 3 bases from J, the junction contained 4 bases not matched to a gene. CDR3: CASSGMDREETQYF. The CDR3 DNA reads TGTGCCAGCAGTGGTATGGACAGGGAAGAGACCCAGTACTTC.

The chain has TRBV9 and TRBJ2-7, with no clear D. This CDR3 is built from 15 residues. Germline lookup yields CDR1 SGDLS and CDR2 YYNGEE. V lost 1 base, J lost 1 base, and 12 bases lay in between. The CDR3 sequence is CASSVLVTVSYEQYF. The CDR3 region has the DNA TGTGCCAGCAGCGTATTGGTGACTGTATCCTACGAGCAGTACTTC. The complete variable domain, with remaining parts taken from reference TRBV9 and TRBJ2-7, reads DSGVTQTPKHLITATGQRVTLRCSPRSGDLSVYWYQQSLDQGLQFLIQYYNGEERAKGNILERFSAQQFPDLHSELNLSSLELGDSALYFCASSVLVTVSYEQYFGPGTRLTVT.

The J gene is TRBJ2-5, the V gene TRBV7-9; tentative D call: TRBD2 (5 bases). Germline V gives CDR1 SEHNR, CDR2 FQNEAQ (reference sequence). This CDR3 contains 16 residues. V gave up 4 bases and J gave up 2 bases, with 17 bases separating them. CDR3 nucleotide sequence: TGTGCCAGCAGCTCCGCTAGGGCTAGCCTACAAGAGACCCAGTACTTC. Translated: CASSSARASLQETQYF.

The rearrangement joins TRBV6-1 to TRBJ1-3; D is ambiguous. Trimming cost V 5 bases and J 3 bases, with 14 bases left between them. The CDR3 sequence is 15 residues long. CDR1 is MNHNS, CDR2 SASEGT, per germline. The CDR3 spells CASSYLGEVGNTIYF. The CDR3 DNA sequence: TGTGCCAGCAGTTACCTCGGGGAGGTTGGAAACACCATATATTTT.

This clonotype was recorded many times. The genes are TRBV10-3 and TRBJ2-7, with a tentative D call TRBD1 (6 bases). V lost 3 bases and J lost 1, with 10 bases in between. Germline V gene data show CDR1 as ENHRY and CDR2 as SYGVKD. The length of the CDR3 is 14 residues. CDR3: CAISELQGSYEQYF. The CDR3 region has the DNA TGTGCCATCAGTGAATTGCAGGGGTCCTACGAGCAGTACTTC.

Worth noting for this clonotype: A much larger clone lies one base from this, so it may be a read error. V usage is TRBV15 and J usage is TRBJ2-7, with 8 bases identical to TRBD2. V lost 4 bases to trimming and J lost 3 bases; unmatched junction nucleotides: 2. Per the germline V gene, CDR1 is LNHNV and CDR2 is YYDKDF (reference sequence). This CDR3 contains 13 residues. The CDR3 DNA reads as TGTGCCACCAGCAACGGGAGGGGCTACGAGCAGTACTTC. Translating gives CATSNGRGYEQYF.

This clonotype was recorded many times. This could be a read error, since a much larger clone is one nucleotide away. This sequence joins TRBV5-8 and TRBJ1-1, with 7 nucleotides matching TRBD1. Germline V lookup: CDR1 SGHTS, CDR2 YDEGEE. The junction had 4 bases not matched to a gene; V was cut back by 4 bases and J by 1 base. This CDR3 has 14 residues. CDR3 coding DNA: TGTGCCAGCAGCCACGGGACAGCGAACACTGAAGCTTTCTTT. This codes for CASSHGTANTEAFF.